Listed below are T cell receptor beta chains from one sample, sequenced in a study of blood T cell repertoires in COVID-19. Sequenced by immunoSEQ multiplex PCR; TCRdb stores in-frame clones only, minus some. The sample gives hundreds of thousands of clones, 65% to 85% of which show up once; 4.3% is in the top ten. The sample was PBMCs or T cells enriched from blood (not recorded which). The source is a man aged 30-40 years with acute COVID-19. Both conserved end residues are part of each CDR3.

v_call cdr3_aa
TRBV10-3 CAISEGLTDTQYF
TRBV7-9 CASSLANVEGQPQHF
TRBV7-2 CASSLGVSPAETQYF
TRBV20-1 CSASKDTDAQETQYF
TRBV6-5 CASSSNDRGRDYTF
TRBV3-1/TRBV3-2 CASSQGTGGNQPQHF
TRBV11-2 CASSLSGELNSPLHF
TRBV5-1 CASSLQGTGGFNEAFF
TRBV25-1 CASSEPAITRGKTQYF
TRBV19 CASRPSGGADTQYF
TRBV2 CASNLLSRDRGYGYTF
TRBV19 CASTTTGGTDTQYF
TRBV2 CASRWQGSSNQPQHF
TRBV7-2 CASSPGLAGAGELFF
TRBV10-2 CASSEPDRPGNTIYF
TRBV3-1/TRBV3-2 CASSQVGGGPYEQYF
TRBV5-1 CASSPRAGTTPASYEQYF
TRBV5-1 CASSNAGFDSPLHF
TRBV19 CASSGTGTGFDEQYF
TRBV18 CASSRDTGVMNTEAFF
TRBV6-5 CASSHGGSGNTIYF
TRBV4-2 CASTGGRGAAYEQYF
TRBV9 CASSASLSGYTF
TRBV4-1 CASSTWTSGGAEQYF
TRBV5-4 CASSLQGGLHTEAFF
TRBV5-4 CASSLYRSRSERLGTQYF
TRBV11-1 CASSKQDSGNTIYF
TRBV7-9 CASSLSGNQPQHF
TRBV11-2 CASSISIQGAYGYTF
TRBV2 CASSDVAWETQYF
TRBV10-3 CAIRDPGTPGNTIYF
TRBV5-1 CASSPLTHNNEKLFF